Below, one T cell receptor beta chain is given with its context. The antigen is unknown. This CDR3 is 12 amino acids long. Germline V lookup: CDR1 MNHEY, CDR2 SVGAGI. V gave up 2 bases and J gave up 6 bases, with 8 bases separating them. The data originate from a study of T cell repertoires in cytomegalovirus infection. Study information: Public TCR beta signature analysis indicated the presence of both CMV infection and matching HLA type.

TCRdb recomputed calls from the reads with MiXCR, one row per CDR3 protein. The sample holds tens of thousands of distinct CDR3 sequences, approximately 20% seen once. This receptor was taken from a human donor in good health (CMV status not recorded). Some clones in this sample may be carry-over from other donors' samples. V usage is TRBV6-5 and J usage is TRBJ2-7; unclear D gene. What was sequenced was PBMCs, sequenced either directly or after in vitro stimulation (not recorded which). Here the CDR3 DNA reads TGTGCCAGCAGTTACGGTCTTGGCGAGCAGTACTTC. This sequence encodes CASSYGLGEQYF.